This is a list of T cell receptor beta chains from one sample in a study of blood T cell repertoires in COVID-19. TCRdb's copy holds only in-frame clones and misses some; the assay was immunoSEQ multiplex PCR. The sample gives 60,000 or so clones, 75% to 90% of which show up once; around 15% is in the top ten. Sequences were obtained from peripheral blood. Every receptor here comes from a woman aged 55 to 70 with active COVID-19. CDR3s include the opening cysteine and the closing phenylalanine or tryptophan. Each record gives: J gene, V gene, clone size, D gene, CDR3 protein, CDR3 DNA. D genes are given only for firm matches. Clone size is not always given. Where it is, it says once, few, many or a class for expanded clones.

TRBJ2-1 | TRBV3-1/TRBV3-2 | - | TRBD2 | CASSQDRAGEYNEQFF | TGTGCCAGCAGCCAAGATAGGGCGGGGGAGTACAATGAGCAGTTCTTC
TRBJ2-2 | TRBV18 | - | TRBD2 | CASSPLLAGPGELFF | TGTGCCAGCTCACCGCTACTAGCGGGGCCCGGGGAGCTGTTTTTT
TRBJ1-1 | TRBV10-2 | - | - | CASRRVRGAMNTEAFF | TGCGCCAGCAGGAGGGTACGGGGGGCGATGAACACTGAAGCTTTCTTT
TRBJ1-2 | TRBV5-1 | - | - | CASSLGGRSNYGYTF | TGCGCCAGCAGCTTGGGTGGCAGATCTAACTATGGCTACACCTTC
TRBJ2-1 | TRBV6-2/TRBV6-3 | - | - | CASSQMTAKDRNEQFF | TGTGCCAGCAGTCAGATGACAGCAAAGGATAGGAATGAGCAGTTCTTC
TRBJ1-2 | TRBV5-1 | - | - | CASRSYRVIDGYTF | TGCGCCAGCAGGAGTTACAGGGTGATCGATGGCTACACCTTC
TRBJ1-3 | TRBV15 | - | - | CATSRDLAGSGNTIYF | TGTGCCACCAGCAGAGATCTGGCAGGCTCTGGAAACACCATATATTTT
TRBJ2-5 | TRBV7-9 | - | - | CASRRETETQYF | TGTGCCAGCCGTCGGGAGACAGAGACCCAGTACTTC
TRBJ2-7 | TRBV7-8 | - | TRBD1 | CASSSKLTDRGGYEQYF | TGTGCCAGCAGCTCAAAACTTACCGACAGGGGCGGCTACGAGCAGTACTTC
TRBJ2-5 | TRBV2 | - | TRBD2 | CASSPPLAGKETQYF | TGTGCCAGCAGTCCCCCACTAGCGGGGAAAGAGACCCAGTACTTC
TRBJ2-2 | TRBV12-3/TRBV12-4 | - | - | CASSGRDTGELFF | TGTGCCAGCAGTGGGCGGGACACCGGGGAGCTGTTTTTT
TRBJ1-2 | TRBV5-1 | - | - | CASSLVPPGGYTF | TGCGCCAGCAGCTTGGTTCCGCCCGGGGGCTACACCTTC
TRBJ2-1 | TRBV5-6 | - | - | CASIMQGSYNEQFF | TGTGCCAGCATCATGCAGGGGTCCTACAATGAGCAGTTCTTC
TRBJ1-4 | TRBV6-5 | - | - | CASSPMGGLLEKLFF | TGTGCCAGCAGTCCAATGGGGGGGCTTTTGGAAAAACTGTTTTTT
TRBJ2-7 | TRBV5-6 | once | TRBD2 | CASSLGSGGPAEQYF | TGTGCCAGCAGCTTGGGTAGCGGGGGCCCTGCGGAGCAGTACTTC
TRBJ1-3 | TRBV18 | - | TRBD1 | CASSPDRGSGNTIYF | TGTGCCAGCTCTCCAGACAGGGGCTCTGGAAACACCATATATTTT
TRBJ1-4 | TRBV19 | - | - | CASSTDRSTNEKLFF | TGTGCCAGTAGCACCGACAGATCAACTAATGAAAAACTGTTTTTT
TRBJ1-3 | TRBV27 | - | - | CASSLGAGFAGNTIYF | TGTGCCAGCAGTTTAGGGGCAGGGTTTGCTGGAAACACCATATATTTT
TRBJ2-3 | TRBV20-1 | - | - | CSASWGGGHPSTDTQYF | TGCAGTGCTAGTTGGGGTGGGGGACACCCTAGCACAGATACGCAGTATTTT
TRBJ1-1 | TRBV9 | - | TRBD1 | CASSSRDRGRIDTEAFF | TGTGCCAGCAGCAGCCGGGACAGGGGGCGAATCGACACTGAAGCTTTCTTT
TRBJ2-2 | TRBV11-3 | - | TRBD2 | CASSPGGLTGELFF | TGTGCCAGCAGCCCCGGGGGGTTGACCGGGGAGCTGTTTTTT
TRBJ2-7 | TRBV29-1 | - | - | CSVVGMGGYEQYF | TGCAGCGTTGTCGGTATGGGGGGATACGAGCAGTACTTC
TRBJ2-3 | TRBV5-1 | - | TRBD1 | CASSPGQRLSTDTQYF | TGCGCCAGCAGCCCGGGACAGCGCTTAAGCACAGATACGCAGTATTTT
TRBJ1-6 | TRBV2 | - | - | CASSALGGERSGSPLHF | TGTGCCAGCAGTGCCCTCGGGGGTGAACGATCGGGTTCACCCCTCCACTTT
TRBJ2-1 | TRBV7-6 | - | - | CASSFAGKSNEQFF | TGTGCCAGCAGCTTTGCAGGGAAAAGCAATGAGCAGTTCTTC
TRBJ1-1 | TRBV2 | - | - | CASGLGNTEAFF | TGTGCCAGTGGGCTGGGGAACACTGAAGCTTTCTTT
TRBJ2-7 | TRBV9 | - | TRBD2 | CASSVGTSVAYEQYF | TGTGCCAGCAGCGTTGGGACTAGCGTAGCCTACGAGCAGTACTTC
TRBJ2-5 | TRBV5-4 | - | TRBD2 | CASSLGLAGLQETQYF | TGTGCCAGCAGCTTGGGACTAGCGGGATTACAAGAGACCCAGTACTTC
TRBJ1-3 | TRBV10-3 | - | TRBD1 | CATKLQGVGNTIYF | TGTGCCACCAAACTCCAGGGGGTCGGAAACACCATATATTTT
TRBJ2-5 | TRBV10-2 | - | TRBD2 | CASKGGGADETQYF | TGCGCCAGCAAGGGCGGGGGGGCCGATGAGACCCAGTACTTC
TRBJ2-1 | TRBV15 | - | - | CATSRSLVGPGSNEQFF | TGTGCCACCAGCAGGAGTTTGGTTGGCCCGGGTTCCAATGAGCAGTTCTTC
TRBJ2-3 | TRBV6-4 | - | - | CASSPASGTDTQYF | TGTGCCAGCAGCCCCGCTAGCGGCACAGATACGCAGTATTTT
TRBJ2-5 | TRBV24-1 | - | - | CATRQGLGETQYF | TGTGCCACCAGGCAGGGACTTGGTGAGACCCAGTACTTC
TRBJ1-5 | TRBV19 | - | TRBD1 | CASSFQGASSYSNQPQHF | TGTGCCAGTAGTTTTCAGGGGGCTTCATCCTATAGCAATCAGCCCCAGCATTTT
TRBJ2-3 | TRBV5-1 | - | TRBD2 | CASSEGLAGPTQYF | TGCGCCAGCAGCGAGGGACTAGCGGGCCCCACGCAGTATTTT
TRBJ2-7 | TRBV2 | - | TRBD1 | CASRQGASYEQYF | TGTGCCAGCAGACAGGGGGCATCCTACGAGCAGTACTTC
TRBJ1-1 | TRBV4-1 | - | - | CASSRRTAINTEAFF | TGCGCCAGCAGCCGCCGGACAGCGATAAACACTGAAGCTTTCTTT
TRBJ2-7 | TRBV6-1 | - | TRBD1 | CASSEHGAGQALEQYF | TGTGCCAGCAGTGAACATGGGGCCGGACAGGCTTTAGAGCAGTACTTC
TRBJ2-2 | TRBV9 | - | - | CASSPGVSLNTGELFF | TGTGCCAGCAGCCCCGGGGTCTCCCTGAACACCGGGGAGCTGTTTTTT
TRBJ1-1 | TRBV7-2 | - | - | CASSATPYRMNTEAFF | TGTGCCAGCAGTGCGACCCCATACAGGATGAACACTGAAGCTTTCTTT
TRBJ2-2 | TRBV9 | - | TRBD2 | CASSVSHWTSGLGELFF | TGTGCCAGCAGCGTCTCCCATTGGACTAGCGGGCTCGGGGAGCTGTTTTTT
TRBJ1-3 | TRBV3-1/TRBV3-2 | - | - | CASSRTAGNSGNTIYF | TGTGCCAGCTCCCGGACGGCAGGGAACTCTGGAAACACCATATATTTT
TRBJ1-2 | TRBV6-1 | - | - | CASSEAPEPGGRNYGYTF | TGTGCCAGCAGTGAAGCACCCGAGCCGGGAGGAAGAAACTATGGCTACACCTTC
TRBJ2-5 | TRBV5-5 | - | - | CASSRGPLETQYF | TGTGCCAGCAGCAGAGGGCCCCTTGAGACCCAGTACTTC
TRBJ2-6 | TRBV3-1/TRBV3-2 | once | - | CASSQDNPVSGANVLTF | TGTGCCAGCAGCCAAGATAATCCGGTCTCTGGGGCCAACGTCCTGACTTTC
TRBJ1-1 | TRBV3-1/TRBV3-2 | - | - | CASSQDQAAFF | TGTGCCAGCAGCCAAGACCAGGCGGCTTTCTTT
TRBJ1-4 | TRBV5-1 | once | - | CASSLVASPTNEKLFF | TGCGCCAGCAGCTTGGTGGCATCCCCAACTAATGAAAAACTGTTTTTT
TRBJ2-7 | TRBV4-3 | - | - | CASSHDSSYEQYF | TGCGCCAGCAGCCACGACAGTTCCTACGAGCAGTACTTC
TRBJ1-2 | TRBV27 | - | - | CASRGVGGYGYTF | TGTGCCAGCAGGGGCGTGGGGGGCTATGGCTACACCTTC
TRBJ2-3 | TRBV27 | - | - | CASSFLAEDTQYF | TGTGCCAGCAGTTTCCTCGCGGAAGATACGCAGTATTTT